The 16 T cell receptor beta chains given below trace back to one sample, sequenced in a study of blood T cell repertoires in COVID-19. The assay was immunoSEQ multiplex PCR, and TCRdb's table has in-frame clones only and misses some. Of about 70,000 clones listed, around nine tenths are singletons. The sample comprised peripheral blood. All receptors come from a woman aged 18 to 35 with acute or convalescent COVID-19.

The rearrangement joins TRBV28 to TRBJ1-5; 9 bases map to TRBD1. This CDR3 has 14 residues. Germline-derived CDR1 and CDR2 are MDHEN and SYDVKM. V lost 4 bases, J lost 6 bases, and 4 bases stayed unmatched. The CDR3 is CASSSVQGAQPQHF. Written as DNA, the CDR3 is TGTGCCAGCAGTTCCGTACAGGGGGCTCAGCCCCAGCATTTT. The full variable domain, rest sourced from reference TRBV28 and TRBJ1-5, is DVKVTQSSRYLVKRTGEKVFLECVQDMDHENMFWYRQDPGLGLRLIYFSYDVKMKEKGDIPEGYSVSREKKERFSLILESASTNQTSMYLCASSSVQGAQPQHFGDGTRLSIL.

The genes are TRBV5-1 and TRBJ2-5; D unresolved. The CDR3 is 15 amino acids. V was trimmed by 0 bases and J by 2 bases, leaving 11 bases between them. The germline CDR1 and CDR2 sequences are SGHRS and YFSETQ. The CDR3 region has the DNA TGCGCCAGCAGCTTGGGGTGGGCAGGACAAGAGACCCAGTACTTC. Translated, it gives CASSLGWAGQETQYF.

The rearrangement joins TRBV9 to TRBJ2-1; 9 bases line up with TRBD2. The CDR3 is made up of 16 amino acids. Germline assignment: CDR1 SGDLS and CDR2 YYNGEE. Losses at the gene ends were 3 bases for V and 6 bases for J; bases not matched to a gene: 10. CDR3 DNA: TGTGCCAGCAGCGCCTTAGCGGGAGCCCCAGCCAATGAGCAGTTCTTC. It translates to CASSALAGAPANEQFF. The whole variable domain, filled in from reference TRBV9 and TRBJ2-1, reads DSGVTQTPKHLITATGQRVTLRCSPRSGDLSVYWYQQSLDQGLQFLIQYYNGEERAKGNILERFSAQQFPDLHSELNLSSLELGDSALYFCASSALAGAPANEQFFGPGTRLTVL.

The rearrangement uses TRBV30 and TRBJ2-3, with 8 bases identical to TRBD2. Germline-derived CDR1 and CDR2 are GTSNPN and SVGIG (reference sequence). V dropped 2 bases and J dropped 3; count of bases not matched to a gene: 7. The length of the CDR3 is 15 residues. CDR3 bases: TGTGCCTGGAGTAAACGGGGGGGCGGAACAGATACGCAGTATTTT. Translated: CAWSKRGGGTDTQYF.

V gene TRBV7-2 combines with J gene TRBJ2-1; 13 bases line up with TRBD2. Germline V gene data show CDR1 as SGHTA and CDR2 as FQGNSA. V was pared by 2 bases and J by 4 bases, with 5 bases of the junction left unmatched. The CDR3 has 17 residues. The CDR3 protein is CASSLLTSGRVYNEQFF. The CDR3 DNA sequence: TGTGCCAGCAGCTTATTAACTAGCGGGAGGGTATACAATGAGCAGTTCTTC.

The rearrangement links TRBV19 to TRBJ2-1, with a possible D match to TRBD2 (6 bases). Trimming took 6 bases from V and 7 from J, leaving 10 bases between them. The V gene's germline CDR1 is LNHDA and CDR2 SQIVND (reference sequence). CDR3 size: 12 residues. For the CDR3, the DNA is TGTGCCAGTAGGGGGGAGGTGAATGAGCAGTTCTTC. Its translation: CASRGEVNEQFF.

The CDR3 DNA sequence: TGTGCCAGCAGTGAATTACGGGGGGGAGGCGACGAGCAGTACTTC. Amino acids: CASSELRGGGDEQYF. The V gene is TRBV6-1, the J gene TRBJ2-7, with 8 positions matching TRBD2. The germline gives CDR1 MNHNS, CDR2 SASEGT. The J segment lost 5 bases and the V segment lost 2 bases, leaving 8 bases of the junction unmatched. CDR3 length: 15 residues.

The chain employs TRBV19 and TRBJ2-1; TRBD1 agrees at 8 bases. The CDR3 runs 14 residues. J lost 5 bases, V lost 5 bases, and 5 bases had no gene match. CDR1 LNHDA and CDR2 SQIVND come from the germline V gene (reference sequence). CDR3: CASSYQGAHNEQFF. CDR3 in DNA: TGTGCCAGTAGTTACCAGGGGGCCCACAATGAGCAGTTCTTC.

V usage is TRBV15 and J usage is TRBJ1-4; D unclear. Germline V gives CDR1 LNHNV, CDR2 YYDKDF (reference sequence). Trimming pared 2 bases from V and 0 bases from J, leaving 10 bases between. The CDR3 is 16 residues long. CDR3 in DNA: TGTGCCACCAGCAGAAGAGAGTCGGCAACTAATGAAAAACTGTTTTTT. It codes for CATSRRESATNEKLFF.

The J gene is TRBJ1-2, the V gene TRBV12-3 or TRBV12-4; a weak D match, TRBD1 (6 bases). V lost 2 bases and J 4 bases, leaving 8 bases between the germline ends. CDR3 size: 13 residues. CDR3 sequence: CASSLQGFYGYTF. Here the CDR3 DNA reads TGTGCCAGCAGTTTACAGGGGTTCTATGGCTACACCTTC.

This chain connects TRBV6-2 or TRBV6-3 to TRBJ1-2; 8 positions agree with TRBD1. V lost 0 bases and J lost 7; bases outside the gene matches: 7. Germline V gene sequence: CDR1 MNHEY, CDR2 SVGEGT. The CDR3 sequence is 15 residues long. The CDR3 spells CASSYSRTGTGGYTF. CDR3 nucleotide sequence: TGTGCCAGCAGTTACTCCCGGACAGGGACGGGTGGCTACACCTTC.

This chain links TRBV5-1 with TRBJ1-1; 7 bases are shared with TRBD1. The V and J ends lost 5 bases and 5 bases, in that order; junction bases with no gene match: 6. The germline V gene has CDR1 SGHRS and CDR2 YFSETQ. The CDR3 covers 13 residues. The chain's CDR3 is CASSTGQFTEAFF. The CDR3 region has the DNA TGCGCCAGCAGTACGGGACAGTTTACTGAAGCTTTCTTT.

The chain has TRBV28 and TRBJ1-2; D is unresolved. The germline V gene has CDR1 MDHEN and CDR2 SYDVKM. The CDR3 length is 14 residues. Trimming stripped 6 bases from V and 4 bases from J, with 15 bases between. The CDR3 DNA sequence: TGTGCCAGCAGCCGAACGTTGGAGGGCTATGGCTACACCTTC. Residues: CASSRTLEGYGYTF.

V gene TRBV2 combines with J gene TRBJ1-2; no clear D gene. In germline, CDR1 is SNHLY, CDR2 FYNNEI. The CDR3 contains 13 residues. The V end lost 4 bases, the J end lost 4 bases, and 10 bases lay between the germline ends. In DNA, the CDR3 is TGTGCCAGCAGTGGTTTAGTCGGCTATGGCTACACCTTC. It translates to CASSGLVGYGYTF.

The rearrangement uses TRBV9 and TRBJ2-5; TRBD1 matches at 7 bases. This CDR3 comprises 15 residues. V lost 4 bases to trimming and J lost 2 bases; unmatched junction nucleotides: 8. Germline V CDR1 and CDR2: SGDLS, YYNGEE. The CDR3 is CASSLGQSDQETQYF. For the CDR3, the DNA is TGTGCCAGCAGCTTGGGACAGTCCGATCAAGAGACCCAGTACTTC. The full variable domain, completed using reference TRBV9 and TRBJ2-5, is DSGVTQTPKHLITATGQRVTLRCSPRSGDLSVYWYQQSLDQGLQFLIQYYNGEERAKGNILERFSAQQFPDLHSELNLSSLELGDSALYFCASSLGQSDQETQYFGPGTRLLVL.

The genes are TRBV2 and TRBJ2-3, with 7 bases identical to TRBD2. V was pared by 6 bases and J by 2 bases, with 5 bases of the junction left unmatched. Looked up from germline, CDR1 is SNHLY and CDR2 is FYNNEI. The CDR3 loop spans 14 amino acids. As DNA, the CDR3 is TGTGCCAGCAGAGTCGGACTAGTCACAGATACGCAGTATTTT. Translation gives CASRVGLVTDTQYF.